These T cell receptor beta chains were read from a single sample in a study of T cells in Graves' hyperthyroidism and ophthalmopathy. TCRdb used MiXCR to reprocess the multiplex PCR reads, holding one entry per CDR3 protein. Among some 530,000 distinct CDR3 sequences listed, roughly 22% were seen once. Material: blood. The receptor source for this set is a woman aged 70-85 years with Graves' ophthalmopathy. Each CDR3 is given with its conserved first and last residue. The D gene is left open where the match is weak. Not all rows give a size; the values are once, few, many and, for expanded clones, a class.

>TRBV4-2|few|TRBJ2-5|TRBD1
CASSQGLGQLQETQYF
TGTGCCAGCAGCCAAGGCTTGGGACAGCTCCAAGAGACCCAGTACTTC
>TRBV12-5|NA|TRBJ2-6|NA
CASGSGSPGANVLTF
TGTGCTAGTGGATCAGGGTCCCCCGGGGCCAACGTCCTGACTTTC
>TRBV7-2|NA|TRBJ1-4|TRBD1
CASSLGGIGGEKLFF
TGTGCCAGCAGCTTAGGGGGGATAGGGGGCGAAAAACTGTTTTTT
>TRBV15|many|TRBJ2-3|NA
CATKTQLSTDTQYF
TGTGCCACCAAAACTCAGCTTTCCACAGATACGCAGTATTTT
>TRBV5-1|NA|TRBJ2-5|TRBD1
CASSSMTGRETQYF
TGCGCCAGCAGCTCCATGACAGGGCGGGAGACCCAGTACTTC
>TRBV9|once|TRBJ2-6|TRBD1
CASTETGANSGANVLTF
TGTGCCAGCACGGAGACAGGGGCCAACTCTGGGGCCAACGTCCTGACTTTC
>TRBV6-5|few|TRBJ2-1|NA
CASSYSRDSYNEQFF
TGTGCCAGCAGTTACTCTCGGGATAGCTACAATGAGCAGTTCTTC
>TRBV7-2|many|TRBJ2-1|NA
CASSWFVSVNNEQFF
TGTGCCAGCAGCTGGTTCGTTAGCGTAAACAATGAGCAGTTCTTC
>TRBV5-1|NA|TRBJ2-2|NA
CASSLKSLNLRTGELFF
TGCGCCAGCAGCTTGAAATCCCTAAACTTGCGGACCGGGGAGCTGTTTTTT
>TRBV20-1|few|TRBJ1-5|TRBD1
CSARPSFDRGLGNQPQHF
TGCAGTGCCCGTCCCTCCTTTGACAGGGGGCTTGGCAATCAGCCCCAGCATTTT
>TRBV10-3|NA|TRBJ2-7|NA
CAISEMGYEQYF
TGTGCCATCAGTGAGATGGGCTACGAGCAGTACTTC
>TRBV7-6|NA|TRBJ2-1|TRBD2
CASSTRLAGVRGEQFF
TGTGCCAGCAGCACCAGACTAGCGGGAGTACGGGGTGAGCAGTTCTTC
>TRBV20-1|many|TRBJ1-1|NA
CRARRLRDRGDAFF
TGCAGGGCTAGACGTCTCAGGGACCGGGGAGATGCTTTCTTT
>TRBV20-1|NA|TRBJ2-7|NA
CSARMGSEAYEQYF
TGCAGTGCTAGAATGGGATCGGAGGCCTACGAGCAGTACTTC
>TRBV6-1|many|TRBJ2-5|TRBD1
CASAFGTVKETQYF
TGTGCCAGTGCCTTCGGGACAGTTAAAGAGACCCAGTACTTC
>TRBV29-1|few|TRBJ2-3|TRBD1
CSVERRGPDTQYF
TGCAGCGTTGAAAGAAGGGGGCCAGATACGCAGTATTTT
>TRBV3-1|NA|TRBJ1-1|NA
CATSQDYSTEAFF
TGTGCCACCAGCCAAGATTACAGTACTGAAGCTTTCTTT
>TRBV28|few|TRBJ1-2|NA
CASSPHWGANGYTF
TGTGCCAGCAGTCCCCATTGGGGGGCAAATGGCTACACCTTC
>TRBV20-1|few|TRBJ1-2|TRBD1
CSATAVQGARYGYTF
TGCAGTGCTACCGCCGTTCAGGGGGCGCGGTATGGCTACACCTTC
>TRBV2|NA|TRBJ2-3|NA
CATTGGMSDTQYF
TGTGCCACTACTGGCGGGATGTCAGATACGCAGTATTTT
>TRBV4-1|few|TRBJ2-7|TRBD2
CASSQEWTSGRYEQYF
TGCGCCAGCAGCCAAGAGTGGACTAGCGGGAGGTACGAGCAGTACTTC
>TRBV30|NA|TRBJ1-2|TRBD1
CAWTGQGIYGYTF
TGTGCCTGGACGGGACAGGGGATCTATGGCTACACCTTC
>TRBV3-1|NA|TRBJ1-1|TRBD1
CASSQGQGGISEAFF
TGTGCCAGCAGCCAAGGTCAGGGGGGGATCTCTGAAGCTTTCTTT
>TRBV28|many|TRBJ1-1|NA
CASSGLRLNTEAFF
TGTGCCAGCAGCGGCCTACGGTTGAACACTGAAGCTTTCTTT
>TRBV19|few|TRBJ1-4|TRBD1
CASSTGTGPHEKLFF
TGTGCCAGTAGTACGGGGACAGGGCCACATGAAAAACTGTTTTTT
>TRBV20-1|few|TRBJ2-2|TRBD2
CSARKQAGTNTGELFF
TGCAGTGCTAGGAAACAAGCGGGGACGAACACCGGGGAGCTGTTTTTT